This TCR beta chain is from a study of T-cell reconstitution after alpha-beta-depleted transplantation in children. Trimming cost V 6 bases and J 0 bases, with 12 bases left between them. This CDR3 has 15 residues. The germline V gene has CDR1 SNHLY and CDR2 FYNNEI. As it was prepared, the TCRbeta library received unique molecular identifiers. TCRdb passed the PCR reads through MiXCR, listing each CDR3 protein once. The table lists about 400,000 distinct CDR3 sequences, 20% of them singletons. The sequence was obtained from a human donor who donated a stem cell graft to a child with acute myeloid leukemia. The sample here was PBMCs from the stem cell graft donor, taken from the stem cell graft. J is TRBJ2-1 and V is TRBV2; D might be TRBD1 or TRBD2, each matching 6 bases. This chain's CDR3 is CASRRGTSSYNEQFF. The CDR3 DNA sequence: TGTGCCAGCAGGAGGGGGACTTCCTCCTACAATGAGCAGTTCTTC. Together with reference TRBV2 and TRBJ2-1, the CDR3 gives the full variable domain: EPEVTQTPSHQVTQMGQEVILRCVPISNHLYFYWYRQILGQKVEFLVSFYNNEISEKSEIFDDQFSVERPDGSNFTLKIRSTKLEDSAMYFCASRRGTSSYNEQFFGPGTRLTVL.